Below are 14 T cell receptor beta chains sequenced from a single sample in a study of cytomegalovirus exposure and HLA in healthy donors. PCR primers comprised 60 Vbeta and 13 Jbeta primers. Data came from immunoSEQ multiplex PCR; TCRdb stores just in-frame clones and leaves some out. The sample yields about 130,000 clones, 65% to 85% seen once. Source material: PBMCs. Receptors originate from a woman aged 40-49 years in good health and CMV-seronegative.

The rearrangement uses TRBV6-1 and TRBJ1-5, with unresolved D. V was pared by 4 bases and J by 3 bases, with 4 bases between. The CDR3 covers 12 residues. Germline lookup yields CDR1 MNHNS and CDR2 SASEGT. Written as DNA, the CDR3 is TGTGCCAGCAGTGGAGTCAATCAGCCCCAGCATTTT. Protein: CASSGVNQPQHF.

V usage is TRBV29-1 and J usage is TRBJ2-1; 10 nucleotides align to TRBD1. V shed 1 base, J shed 3 bases, and the junction held 6 bases outside the gene matches. The CDR3 consists of 16 residues. Germline V lookup: CDR1 SQVTM, CDR2 ANQGSEA. As DNA, the CDR3 is TGCAGCGTTGAAGGAGTCCGGGACAGGGGCTACAATGAGCAGTTCTTC. Amino acid sequence: CSVEGVRDRGYNEQFF.

V gene TRBV4-1 combines with J gene TRBJ2-5; 8 bases align to TRBD2. The CDR3 is 16 amino acids. Germline loops: CDR1 MGHRA, CDR2 YSYEKL. V shed 5 bases and J 1 base; nucleotides not matched to a gene: 9. The CDR3 sequence is CASSYQPGLGQETQYF. CDR3 coding DNA: TGCGCCAGCAGCTATCAACCGGGACTAGGCCAAGAGACCCAGTACTTC.

The chain employs TRBV2 and TRBJ1-2; D unresolved. The CDR3 spans 15 residues. V was shortened by 0 bases and J by 4 bases, with 12 bases between the two germline ends. Germline V CDR1 and CDR2: SNHLY, FYNNEI. The CDR3 DNA is TGTGCCAGCAGTGAAGCGCGGGCGGGGATCTATGGCTACACCTTC. This translates into CASSEARAGIYGYTF.

The genes are TRBV10-3 and TRBJ2-7, with 13 bases lining up with TRBD2. With V trimmed by 6 bases and J by 7 bases, 18 bases remained unmatched. CDR1 ENHRY and CDR2 SYGVKD come from the germline V gene. This CDR3 region has 18 residues. CDR3 amino acids: CAIRGTAGLAGASGEQYF. Here the CDR3 DNA reads TGTGCCATCAGGGGGACCGCAGGACTAGCGGGAGCTTCGGGAGAGCAGTACTTC.

The V call is TRBV18, the J call TRBJ1-1; D remains unclear. Between the trimmed V and J ends, which lost 6 bases and 1 base, there was a span of 12 bases. The CDR3 length is 14 residues. The germline V gene encodes CDR1 KGHSH and CDR2 LQKENI. DNA of the CDR3: TGTGCCAGCTCCTCCGAGGTACGGAACACTGAAGCTTTCTTT. It encodes CASSSEVRNTEAFF.

The chain carries TRBV15 and TRBJ1-1; 9 bases line up with TRBD1. This CDR3 is 14 amino acids long. The J segment lost 3 bases and the V segment lost 5 bases, leaving 4 bases of the junction unmatched. Germline CDR1 and CDR2: LNHNV and YYDKDF (reference sequence). The CDR3 nucleotides are TGTGCCACCAGCCCACAGGGGGCTCACACTGAAGCTTTCTTT. Protein sequence: CATSPQGAHTEAFF. The whole variable domain, filled in from reference TRBV15 and TRBJ1-1, reads DAMVIQNPRYQVTQFGKPVTLSCSQTLNHNVMYWYQQKSSQAPKLLFHYYDKDFNNEADTPDNFQSRRPNTSFCFLDIRSPGLGDTAMYLCATSPQGAHTEAFFGQGTRLTVV.

The rearrangement uses TRBV4-2 and TRBJ2-5; 8 positions match TRBD2. The CDR3 has 16 amino acids. V dropped 4 bases and J dropped 2; count of bases not matched to a gene: 9. In germline, CDR1 is LGHNA, CDR2 YNFKEQ. The CDR3 nucleotides read TGTGCCAGCAGCCCGGGGGGGGCTGAGGGGCAAGAGACCCAGTACTTC. The encoded protein is CASSPGGAEGQETQYF.

The DNA for the CDR3 is TGTGCCAGCAGCGAGGGACAGGGATCCTACAATGAGCAGTTCTTC. Amino acids: CASSEGQGSYNEQFF. The genes are TRBV9 and TRBJ2-1; 9 bases line up with TRBD1. V lost 3 bases, J lost 1 base, and 2 bases stayed unmatched. Per the germline V gene, CDR1 is SGDLS and CDR2 is YYNGEE. The CDR3 extends over 15 amino acids.

This rearrangement joins TRBV9 to TRBJ2-7, with unresolved D. Trimming removed 3 bases at V and 0 bases at J, with 7 bases between. The CDR3 is 13 residues long. CDR1 is SGDLS and CDR2 is YYNGEE in the germline V gene. The CDR3 spells CASSDSYSYEQYF. The CDR3, as DNA: TGTGCCAGCAGCGACTCCTACTCCTACGAGCAGTACTTC.

The chain couples TRBV9 to TRBJ1-2; the D gene is possibly TRBD1 (5 bases). The CDR3 is 12 residues long. Per germline, CDR1 SGDLS and CDR2 YYNGEE. With 3 bases removed from V and 4 bases from J, the gap between germline ends came to 7 bases. The CDR3 bases are TGTGCCAGCAGCGATGACAGCTATGGCTACACCTTC. It translates to CASSDDSYGYTF.

The chain recombines TRBV28 with TRBJ1-1; perhaps TRBD1 as D (5 bases). This CDR3 region has 13 residues. Trimming cost V 7 bases and J 3 bases, with 12 bases left between them. Per the germline V gene, CDR1 is MDHEN and CDR2 is SYDVKM. The CDR3, as DNA: TGTGCCAGCATTCCTGGGGACTACACTGAAGCTTTCTTT. It codes for CASIPGDYTEAFF.

The V call is TRBV27, the J call TRBJ2-3; 8 positions agree with TRBD1. The CDR3 loop spans 18 amino acids. J was trimmed by 5 bases and V by 4 bases; bases with no gene match: 17. Germline loops: CDR1 MNHEY, CDR2 SMNVEV (reference sequence). The CDR3 sequence: CASSSRDPSRGLVDTQYF. Written as DNA, the CDR3 is TGTGCCAGCAGTTCGAGAGATCCCAGCAGGGGGCTGGTAGATACGCAGTATTTT.

The CDR3 sequence is CASSLLAGPNTEAFF. The CDR3 DNA reads as TGTGCCAGCAGCTTATTGGCGGGACCGAACACTGAAGCTTTCTTT. The chain recombines TRBV7-8 with TRBJ1-1, with D perhaps matching TRBD1 (5 bases). CDR3 size: 15 residues. From germline, CDR1 is SGHVS and CDR2 FQNEAQ. With 2 bases removed from V and 1 base from J, the gap between germline ends came to 11 bases.